One and the same sample provided the 23 T cell receptor beta chains below, sequenced in a study of immune cell composition in non-small cell lung cancer. Here immunoSEQ multiplex PCR was the method, and the copy in TCRdb shows in-frame clones only, minus some. The data hold about 4,800 clones, with approximately 80% observed a single time. The source material was lung tumor tissue. The source is a human donor with non-small cell lung cancer.

V gene TRBV10-3 combines with J gene TRBJ2-1; 9 bases agree with TRBD2. With 3 bases clipped from V and 9 bases from J, the junction kept 3 bases outside the gene matches. This CDR3 is built from 13 residues. The germline V gene has CDR1 ENHRY and CDR2 SYGVKD. CDR3 sequence: CAISELAGGEQFF. The CDR3 DNA is TGTGCCATCAGTGAACTAGCGGGCGGTGAGCAGTTCTTC.

The gene calls are TRBV9 and TRBJ1-3; no clear D gene. The CDR3 covers 15 residues. The germline CDR1 and CDR2 sequences are SGDLS and YYNGEE. Deletions cut 2 bases from V and 4 bases from J, with 13 bases between. This chain's CDR3 is CASSVYHGSGNTIYF. CDR3 sequence (DNA): TGTGCCAGCAGCGTCTACCATGGGTCCGGAAACACCATATATTTT.

This chain uses TRBV10-3 with TRBJ1-3; D unclear. There are 15 residues in the CDR3. Germline V CDR1 and CDR2: ENHRY, SYGVKD. Trimming shortened V by 0 bases and J by 2 bases, and 8 bases separated the two germline ends. The CDR3 loop reads CAISESGPTGNTIYF. CDR3 nucleotides: TGTGCCATCAGTGAGTCGGGTCCTACTGGAAACACCATATATTTT.

This clone was found a few times. The CDR3 reads CASSPGGAYGYTF. The CDR3 coding sequence is TGTGCCAGCAGCCCGGGAGGGGCGTATGGCTACACCTTC. The chain has TRBV5-6 and TRBJ1-2, with D possibly matching TRBD1 (5 bases). The CDR3 is 13 residues long. Germline V gene data show CDR1 as SGHDT and CDR2 as YYEEEE. Trimming removed 4 bases at V and 5 bases at J, with 12 bases between.

This clone was seen a single time. This rearrangement joins TRBV9 to TRBJ1-5; D gene ambiguous. V lost 4 bases to trimming and J lost 6 bases, with 11 bases between them. The CDR3 runs 13 residues. Per the germline V gene, CDR1 is SGDLS and CDR2 is YYNGEE. The chain's CDR3 is CASSISLGQPQHF. CDR3 nucleotides: TGTGCCAGCAGCATAAGCCTCGGTCAGCCCCAGCATTTT.

The rearrangement joins TRBV7-4 to TRBJ2-1; tentative D call: TRBD1 (5 bases). This CDR3 is 13 amino acids long. V was clipped by 5 bases and J by 10 bases, with 15 bases between them. Germline CDR1 and CDR2: SGHVT and SQSDAQ. CDR3 DNA: TGTGCCAGCAGCCGACAAGGGGTCAGGGAGCAGTTCTTC. Amino acids: CASSRQGVREQFF.

The DNA of the CDR3 is TGTGCCAGCAGCCAGGTCTTGGGACTAGCGGGGGTCAGCACAGATACGCAGTATTTT. This encodes CASSQVLGLAGVSTDTQYF. The chain uses TRBV4-2 and TRBJ2-3; 14 bases align to TRBD2. This CDR3 is 19 amino acids long. CDR1 is LGHNA, CDR2 YNFKEQ, per germline. The junction had 8 bases not matched to a gene; V was cut back by 3 bases and J by 0 bases.

CDR3 sequence: CATSYSRANTEAFF. CDR3 nucleotide sequence: TGTGCCACCAGCTATTCGCGGGCCAACACTGAAGCTTTCTTT. The chain joins TRBV15 to TRBJ1-1; D remains unclear. CDR1 and CDR2 (germline): LNHNV, YYDKDF (reference sequence). The CDR3 spans 14 residues. V shed 5 bases and J shed 2 bases, with 12 bases lying between them.

This sequence joins TRBV9 and TRBJ1-2; TRBD1 matches at 7 bases. The CDR3 totals 12 residues. Trimming at V came to 4 bases and at J to 4 bases, leaving 1 base not matched to a gene. Germline values: CDR1 SGDLS, CDR2 YYNGEE. The CDR3 sequence: CASSRDSYGYTF. The CDR3 DNA follows: TGTGCCAGCAGCCGGGACAGCTATGGCTACACCTTC.

The J gene is TRBJ1-2, the V gene TRBV7-1; D is ambiguous. TRBV7-1 is an open reading frame whose function is uncertain. There are 12 residues in the CDR3. With 4 bases removed from V and 8 bases from J, the gap between germline ends came to 11 bases. Written as DNA, the CDR3 is TGTGCCAGCAGCTTAGACCAGACGGGCTACACCTTC. Protein: CASSLDQTGYTF.

There are a few counts of this clone. The chain recombines TRBV19 with TRBJ1-2, with D hard to call. Trimming took off 3 bases at V and 4 bases at J, with 12 bases between the two ends. The CDR3 loop spans 14 amino acids. In germline, CDR1 is LNHDA, CDR2 SQIVND (reference sequence). The CDR3 loop is CASSIRGGLYGYTF. DNA of the CDR3: TGTGCCAGTAGTATCCGCGGCGGGCTCTATGGCTACACCTTC. Based on the CDR3 plus reference TRBV19 and TRBJ1-2, the full variable domain is DGGITQSPKYLFRKEGQNVTLSCEQNLNHDAMYWYRQDPGQGLRLIYYSQIVNDFQKGDIAEGYSVSREKKESFPLTVTSAQKNPTAFYLCASSIRGGLYGYTFGSGTRLTVV.

The gene calls are TRBV2 and TRBJ1-2, with D perhaps TRBD1 (5 bases). The CDR3 is 13 residues long. Germline V gene data show CDR1 as SNHLY and CDR2 as FYNNEI. V lost 4 bases and J lost 7, with 13 bases in between. The CDR3 sequence: CASSGTGTVGYTF. The CDR3 nucleotides read TGTGCCAGCAGTGGGACCGGGACGGTTGGCTACACCTTC.

V gene TRBV5-1 combines with J gene TRBJ2-5, with D perhaps matching TRBD1 or TRBD2 (5 bases each). This CDR3 is 15 amino acids long. Trimming shortened V by 4 bases and J by 2 bases, and 15 bases separated the two germline ends. CDR1 and CDR2 from the germline V gene are SGHRS and YFSETQ. CDR3 DNA sequence: TGCGCCAGCAGCGCGGCCCCGGGACCACAAGAGACCCAGTACTTC. Translating gives CASSAAPGPQETQYF.

The chain links TRBV19 to TRBJ1-1; no definite D call. Germline CDR1 reads LNHDA; CDR2 reads SQIVND (reference sequence). V was pared by 6 bases and J by 2 bases, with 10 bases between. This CDR3 contains 13 residues. The CDR3 here is CASSLGRNTEAFF. DNA for the CDR3: TGTGCCAGTAGCCTTGGACGTAACACTGAAGCTTTCTTT.

The genes are TRBV7-2 and TRBJ2-7; no reliable D call. Trimming removed 4 bases from V and 3 bases from J, with 10 bases in between. In germline, CDR1 is SGHTA, CDR2 FQGNSA. This CDR3 comprises 13 residues. The CDR3, as DNA: TGTGCCAGCAGCTCCGGGCCCAACTACGAGCAGTACTTC. It yields the protein CASSSGPNYEQYF.

The chain employs TRBV6-1 and TRBJ1-2; D possibly corresponds to TRBD1 (5 bases). The CDR3 is 13 residues long. V lost 6 bases to trimming and J lost 6 bases, with 14 bases between them. Per the germline V gene, CDR1 is MNHNS and CDR2 is SASEGT. CDR3 loop: CASSERRVDGYTF. The DNA of the CDR3 is TGTGCCAGCAGCGAACGCAGGGTTGATGGCTACACCTTC.

This sequence joins TRBV10-3 and TRBJ2-7; a weak D match, TRBD1 (6 bases). CDR3 size: 12 residues. Trimming took off 6 bases at V and 6 bases at J, with 12 bases between the two ends. The germline CDR1 and CDR2 sequences are ENHRY and SYGVKD. The CDR3: CAISGTKVEQYF. The DNA for the CDR3 is TGTGCCATCAGCGGGACAAAAGTCGAGCAGTACTTC.

The chain recombines TRBV9 with TRBJ2-1; no reliable D call. The CDR3 runs to 12 residues. Germline assignment: CDR1 SGDLS and CDR2 YYNGEE. V shed 4 bases and J shed 4 bases, with 6 bases lying between them. The CDR3 DNA is TGTGCCAGCAGCTTCGGTTACAATGAGCAGTTCTTC. Protein sequence: CASSFGYNEQFF.

The gene calls are TRBV7-9 and TRBJ2-2; 10 bases fit TRBD2. CDR3 length: 14 residues. Unmatched junction bases numbered 4, after V lost 6 bases and J lost 6 bases. Germline CDR1 reads SEHNR; CDR2 reads FQNEAQ (reference sequence). The DNA of the CDR3 is TGTGCCAGCAGATATAGCGGGGGGCCCGGGGAGCTGTTTTTT. Translated: CASRYSGGPGELFF.

V and J are TRBV5-4 and TRBJ1-5, with a tentative D call TRBD1 (5 bases). The CDR3 loop spans 14 amino acids. Germline-derived CDR1 and CDR2 are SGHNT and YYREEE (reference sequence). V shed 1 base and J shed 3 bases, with 8 bases lying between them. CDR3 DNA: TGTGCCAGCAGCTTGTGGGGGTACAATCAGCCCCAGCATTTT. Its translation is CASSLWGYNQPQHF.

The chain has TRBV7-8 and TRBJ2-2; D uncertain. Germline V CDR1 and CDR2: SGHVS, FQNEAQ. V was cut by 2 bases and J by 4 bases, with 5 bases left in between. The CDR3 contains 13 residues. Here the CDR3 DNA reads TGTGCCAGCAGCTTAATTGGCACCGGGGAGCTGTTTTTT. Protein: CASSLIGTGELFF.

The chain employs TRBV29-1 and TRBJ1-2; 7 bases are a match to TRBD1. The CDR3 totals 12 residues. The germline V gene has CDR1 SQVTM and CDR2 ANQGSEA. J gave up 6 bases and V 6 bases, and 7 bases lay outside the gene matches. CDR3 nucleotides: TGCAGCGTCGAGGGGGCCAGGGATGGCTACACCTTC. The encoded protein is CSVEGARDGYTF.

The chain joins TRBV9 to TRBJ2-3, with no clear D. The CDR3 has 13 amino acids. Germline V gene sequence: CDR1 SGDLS, CDR2 YYNGEE. V lost 1 base to trimming and J lost 4 bases, with 7 bases between them. This chain's CDR3 is CASSVSHADTQYF. The CDR3 bases are TGTGCCAGCAGCGTATCCCACGCAGATACGCAGTATTTT.